Each of the 10 T cell receptor beta chains below was sequenced from the same sample in a study of breast tumors, draining lymph nodes, adjacent tissues. Breast cancer patients provided tissue from their axillary draining lymph nodes. Each CDR3 protein is one row after TCRdb ran MiXCR on the multiplex PCR reads. Of fewer than 150,000 distinct CDR3 sequences listed, 21% are singletons. The sample taken for sequencing was axillary lymph node tissue. All receptors derive from a female donor with breast cancer. Some clones in this sample may be carry-over from other donors' samples.

Concerning this clonotype itself: This may stem from a read error, because a much larger clone lies one nucleotide away. The V and J genes are TRBV15 and TRBJ1-5, with 9 bases lining up with TRBD1. CDR1 and CDR2 (germline): LNHNV, YYDKDF (reference sequence). The CDR3 consists of 17 residues. CDR3 sequence (DNA): TGTGCCGCCAGCAGAGATCCGGGACAGGGTAGGAATCAGCCCCAGCATTTT. Its translation: CAASRDPGQGRNQPQHF. The full variable domain, completed using reference TRBV15 and TRBJ1-5, is DAMVIQNPRYQVTQFGKPVTLSCSQTLNHNVMYWYQQKSSQAPKLLFHYYDKDFNNEADTPDNFQSRRPNTSFCFLDIRSPGLGDTAMYLCAASRDPGQGRNQPQHFGDGTRLSIL.

This clonotype was seen at least ten times. The chain carries TRBV6-1 and TRBJ1-2; D is uncertain. The V gene lost 7 bases and the J gene lost 1 base, with 10 bases spanning the gap. The CDR3 sequence is 13 residues long. Germline V gene sequence: CDR1 MNHNS, CDR2 SASEGT. The CDR3 DNA reads TGTGCCAGCATGAAAACGGGTAACTATGGCTACACCTTC. Translated, it gives CASMKTGNYGYTF.

This clonotype was found a few times. This chain connects TRBV3-1 to TRBJ2-5; D gene ambiguous. The CDR3 totals 14 residues. Germline V gene sequence: CDR1 LGHDT, CDR2 YNNKEL (reference sequence). V dropped 4 bases and J dropped 0 bases, with 9 bases sitting between them. CDR3 loop: CASSLRAYQETQYF. The CDR3 DNA is TGTGCCAGCAGCCTTCGGGCGTACCAAGAGACCCAGTACTTC.

This clonotype has a count of ten or more. The chain employs TRBV7-3 and TRBJ2-7; D unresolved. Trimming shortened V by 4 bases and J by 7 bases, and 14 bases separated the two germline ends. Germline loops: CDR1 SGHTA, CDR2 FQGTGA. The CDR3 consists of 13 residues. The CDR3 loop reads CASSSTVSGEQYF. In DNA form, the CDR3 reads TGTGCCAGCAGCTCCACGGTATCAGGAGAGCAGTACTTC.

This clonotype has ten or more counts. The chain employs TRBV4-2 and TRBJ2-6; D might be TRBD1 (6 bases). This CDR3 is 23 amino acids long. In germline, CDR1 is LGHNA, CDR2 YNFKEQ. V was shortened by 1 base and J by 4 bases, with 32 bases between the two germline ends. This CDR3 is CASSQGWVPGRDKALWGANVLTF. CDR3 DNA: TGTGCCAGCAGCCAAGGATGGGTACCGGGCCGGGACAAGGCTCTCTGGGGGGCCAACGTCCTGACTTTC.

The chain is built from TRBV12-3 or TRBV12-4 and TRBJ1-5; 7 bases agree with TRBD1. V gave up 3 bases and J gave up 4 bases; unmatched junction bases: 3. This CDR3 contains 14 residues. The chain's CDR3 is CASSFGDRNQPQHF. CDR3 nucleotide sequence: TGTGCCAGCAGTTTTGGGGACAGAAATCAGCCCCAGCATTTT.

This clonotype has at least ten counts. This sequence joins TRBV2 and TRBJ2-7; TRBD1 matches 9 bases. The CDR3 sequence is 15 residues long. V dropped 2 bases and J dropped 4; count of bases not matched to a gene: 6. Germline CDR1 is SNHLY and CDR2 is FYNNEI. CDR3 residues: CASSEKGTGLYEQYF. CDR3 bases: TGTGCCAGCAGTGAAAAAGGGACAGGGTTATACGAGCAGTACTTC.

The table lists this clonotype with many counts. The genes are TRBV7-8 and TRBJ2-7; possible D gene TRBD2, 6 bases. CDR3 length: 13 amino acids. With 5 bases removed from V and 5 bases from J, the gap between germline ends came to 13 bases. Per the germline V gene, CDR1 is SGHVS and CDR2 is FQNEAQ. CDR3 protein: CASSVSGLHEQYF. CDR3 in DNA: TGTGCCAGCAGCGTCAGCGGGCTCCACGAGCAGTACTTC.

On this clonotype itself: A much larger clone is a single base away; this may be a read error. The chain has TRBV18 and TRBJ1-3, with D hard to call. This CDR3 spans 14 amino acids. V lost 2 bases and J 4 bases, leaving 9 bases between the germline ends. Looked up from germline, CDR1 is KGHSH and CDR2 is LQKENI. CDR3 residues: CASSPSAQGNTIYF. The CDR3 DNA sequence: TGTGCCAGCTCACCAAGCGCCCAGGGAAACACCATATATTTT.

On this clonotype itself: A much larger clone sits a single nucleotide away, making a read error possible. The chain carries TRBV9 and TRBJ1-2, with D tentatively TRBD1 (5 bases). V was shortened by 10 bases and J by 8 bases, with 21 bases between the two germline ends. The CDR3 sequence is 13 residues long. Germline V gene lookup returns CDR1 SGDLS and CDR2 YYNGEE. The CDR3 DNA sequence: TGTGCCGGCACCGGGACGTCGGCCTTAGGCTACACCTTC. This encodes CAGTGTSALGYTF.